Below are 25 T cell receptor beta chains sequenced from a single sample in a study of blood T cell repertoires in COVID-19. The assay was immunoSEQ multiplex PCR, and TCRdb's table has in-frame clones only and misses some. Of some 40,000 clones detected, around nine tenths appear once; the ten largest clones hold around 2.5%. The sample consisted of peripheral blood. The receptors shown here come from a human donor in a cohort sampled during active COVID-19.

The chain links TRBV5-4 to TRBJ2-4; D unresolved. This CDR3 spans 12 amino acids. The germline V gene has CDR1 SGHNT and CDR2 YYREEE (reference sequence). Trimming left V 4 bases short and J 4 bases short, with 6 bases between. The CDR3 coding sequence is TGTGCCAGCAGCCGAGATAAAAACATTCAGTACTTC. It codes for CASSRDKNIQYF.

V is TRBV5-1 and J is TRBJ2-6, with 7 bases aligning to TRBD2. Germline loops: CDR1 SGHRS, CDR2 YFSETQ. The CDR3 contains 17 residues. V gave up 0 bases and J gave up 5 bases; unmatched junction bases: 8. The CDR3 sequence: CASSLEGGGGRANVLTF. CDR3 DNA: TGCGCCAGCAGCTTGGAGGGCGGCGGGGGACGGGCCAACGTCCTGACTTTC. The whole variable domain, remainder taken from reference TRBV5-1 and TRBJ2-6, is KAGVTQTPRYLIKTRGQQVTLSCSPISGHRSVSWYQQTPGQGLQFLFEYFSETQRNKGNFPGRFSGRQFSNSRSEMNVSTLELGDSALYLCASSLEGGGGRANVLTFGAGSRLTVL.

The chain carries TRBV6-5 and TRBJ1-1; no firm D call. The CDR3 has 13 residues. V lost 2 bases, J lost 1 base, and 5 bases lay in between. Looked up from germline, CDR1 is MNHEY and CDR2 is SVGAGI. The CDR3, as DNA: TGTGCCAGCAGTTACAACAGGAACACTGAAGCTTTCTTT. Its protein product is CASSYNRNTEAFF.

The chain links TRBV4-1 to TRBJ2-7; tentatively, D is TRBD2 (5 bases). V was shortened by 6 bases and J by 6 bases, with 12 bases between the two germline ends. CDR1 is MGHRA and CDR2 is YSYEKL in the germline V gene. This CDR3 is built from 12 residues. The CDR3 bases are TGCGCCAGCAGGGACGAGGCGGGCGAGCAGTACTTC. Residues: CASRDEAGEQYF.

This chain uses TRBV2 with TRBJ2-5; 7 positions agree with TRBD2. Losses at the gene ends were 4 bases for V and 5 bases for J; bases not matched to a gene: 4. Germline V gene data show CDR1 as SNHLY and CDR2 as FYNNEI. The CDR3 extends over 13 amino acids. CDR3 sequence: CASSGREGETQYF. The CDR3 coding sequence is TGTGCCAGCAGTGGCAGGGAGGGGGAGACCCAGTACTTC.

CDR3 nucleotides: TGTGCCAGCAGCTTAACTGCTGGCAGGAACTATGGCTACACCTTC. It translates to CASSLTAGRNYGYTF. The chain combines TRBV7-9 with TRBJ1-2; no reliable D call. The V gene's germline CDR1 is SEHNR and CDR2 FQNEAQ (reference sequence). This CDR3 is built from 15 residues. V lost 2 bases to trimming and J lost 2 bases, with 12 bases between them. The variable domain in full, with the rest retrieved from reference TRBV7-9 and TRBJ1-2, is DTGVSQNPRHKITKRGQNVTFRCDPISEHNRLYWYRQTLGQGPEFLTYFQNEAQLEKSRLLSDRFSAERPKGSFSTLEIQRTEQGDSAMYLCASSLTAGRNYGYTFGSGTRLTVV.

V gene TRBV10-3 combines with J gene TRBJ1-2, with TRBD1 as a possible D gene (5 bases). Germline V gives CDR1 ENHRY, CDR2 SYGVKD. Trimming cost V 0 bases and J 5 bases, with 10 bases left between them. This CDR3 comprises 14 residues. In DNA, the CDR3 is TGTGCCATCAGTGAGTCTTGGACAACGTATGGCTACACCTTC. This sequence encodes CAISESWTTYGYTF.

This clone was detected only once. This chain uses TRBV7-9 with TRBJ2-1; 9 bases are a match to TRBD2. Germline V CDR1 and CDR2: SEHNR, FQNEAQ (reference sequence). The trim removed 1 base at V and 9 bases at J, leaving 4 bases unmatched. This CDR3 has 14 residues. The CDR3 DNA sequence: TGTGCCAGCAGCTTAGGCGGGGGGGTGGTTGAGCAGTTCTTC. Residues: CASSLGGGVVEQFF.

The rearrangement joins TRBV27 to TRBJ2-2; 7 bases align to TRBD2. The CDR3 loop spans 15 amino acids. The trim removed 7 bases at V and 4 bases at J, leaving 9 bases unmatched. Germline CDR1 reads MNHEY; CDR2 reads SMNVEV (reference sequence). In DNA form, the CDR3 reads TGTGCCAGCAATGCGGGGGTGGTTGGCACCGGGGAGCTGTTTTTT. Translating gives CASNAGVVGTGELFF.

This clone was counted a few times. This chain uses TRBV28 with TRBJ2-3; 12 nucleotides line up with TRBD2. The V and J ends lost 6 bases and 0 bases, in that order; junction bases with no gene match: 10. The CDR3 is 18 residues long. The germline V gene encodes CDR1 MDHEN and CDR2 SYDVKM. The CDR3 DNA is TGTGCCAGCAGCCGCCTAGCGGGGGGGCCCTTTAGCACAGATACGCAGTATTTT. Translating gives CASSRLAGGPFSTDTQYF.

The chain carries TRBV29-1 and TRBJ2-1, with 10 bases lining up with TRBD1. Trimming removed 6 bases from V and 4 bases from J; junction bases left unmatched: 6. Germline V gives CDR1 SQVTM, CDR2 ANQGSEA. The CDR3 sequence is 14 residues long. In DNA form, the CDR3 reads TGCAGCGTGGCCCGGGACAGGGGTTACAATGAGCAGTTCTTC. Translation: CSVARDRGYNEQFF.

The chain links TRBV9 to TRBJ2-1, with 8 bases fitting TRBD2. Germline V gene sequence: CDR1 SGDLS, CDR2 YYNGEE. The V gene end was trimmed by 0 bases and the J gene end by 0 bases; junction bases not matched to a gene: 5. The CDR3 runs to 17 residues. CDR3: CASSVDDGGASYNEQFF. The CDR3 bases are TGTGCCAGCAGCGTAGACGACGGGGGGGCCTCCTACAATGAGCAGTTCTTC.

A few counts support this clone. The CDR3 protein is CASSSDRNTEAFF. CDR3 DNA: TGTGCCAGCAGCTCGGACAGGAACACTGAAGCTTTCTTT. V gene TRBV7-9 combines with J gene TRBJ1-1; possible D gene TRBD1, 6 bases. Germline values: CDR1 SEHNR, CDR2 FQNEAQ (reference sequence). This CDR3 contains 13 residues. The V end lost 4 bases, the J end lost 1 base, and 7 bases lay between the germline ends.

This clone was recorded once. The chain employs TRBV6-5 and TRBJ1-5; no definite D call. Germline assignment: CDR1 MNHEY and CDR2 SVGAGI. This CDR3 is 14 amino acids long. Trimming removed 10 bases at V and 4 bases at J, with 17 bases between. The CDR3 DNA is TGTGCCAAACACGGGGTCTTGAGGAATCAGCCCCAGCATTTT. It is translated as CAKHGVLRNQPQHF.

This chain connects TRBV28 to TRBJ1-2; D call uncertain. Germline loops: CDR1 MDHEN, CDR2 SYDVKM. The length of the CDR3 is 13 residues. V dropped 2 bases and J dropped 3 bases, with 7 bases sitting between them. The CDR3: CASSLDADYGYTF. CDR3 nucleotide sequence: TGTGCCAGCAGTTTAGATGCAGACTATGGCTACACCTTC.

The rearrangement links TRBV7-9 to TRBJ1-1; 11 nucleotides align to TRBD1. Losses at the gene ends were 3 bases for V and 3 bases for J; bases not matched to a gene: 0. Germline loops: CDR1 SEHNR, CDR2 FQNEAQ (reference sequence). The CDR3 length is 14 residues. CDR3 nucleotide sequence: TGTGCCAGCAGCTTGGGACAGGGGGACACTGAAGCTTTCTTT. Residues: CASSLGQGDTEAFF.

The chain couples TRBV5-4 to TRBJ2-1; tentative D call: TRBD2 (7 bases). Germline V lookup: CDR1 SGHNT, CDR2 YYREEE (reference sequence). V was shortened by 4 bases and J by 3 bases, with 14 bases between the two germline ends. The CDR3 is made up of 15 amino acids. The CDR3 DNA follows: TGTGCCAGCAGCCTGGGGGCGGGGGACTACAATGAGCAGTTCTTC. This translates into CASSLGAGDYNEQFF.

The table lists this clone with a count of one. The chain is built from TRBV7-9 and TRBJ2-2, with 9 positions matching TRBD1. CDR1 and CDR2 from the germline V gene are SEHNR and FQNEAQ (reference sequence). The CDR3 has 16 amino acids. The V segment lost 4 bases and the J segment 1 base; nucleotides outside the gene matches: 4. CDR3 DNA sequence: TGTGCCAGCAGCTCCTGGACAGGGGAGAACACCGGGGAGCTGTTTTTT. This codes for CASSSWTGENTGELFF.

The rearrangement uses TRBV7-9 and TRBJ2-7, with 8 positions matching TRBD1. In germline, CDR1 is SEHNR, CDR2 FQNEAQ (reference sequence). The CDR3 runs to 19 residues. Trimming removed 5 bases from V and 2 bases from J; junction bases left unmatched: 20. DNA of the CDR3: TGTGCCAGCAGCGACCCCCTTGTAGCCCCGGGACAGGTGGCCTACGAGCAGTACTTC. Its protein is CASSDPLVAPGQVAYEQYF.

The genes are TRBV2 and TRBJ2-4, with D maybe TRBD1 (6 bases). The CDR3 has 18 residues. The V gene lost 2 bases and the J gene lost 1 base, with 18 bases spanning the gap. The germline V gene encodes CDR1 SNHLY and CDR2 FYNNEI. CDR3 protein: CASSEHGPGTNAKNIQYF. In nucleotides, the CDR3 is TGTGCCAGCAGTGAACATGGCCCTGGGACAAACGCCAAAAACATTCAGTACTTC. Full variable domain (rest looked up from reference TRBV2 and TRBJ2-4): EPEVTQTPSHQVTQMGQEVILRCVPISNHLYFYWYRQILGQKVEFLVSFYNNEISEKSEIFDDQFSVERPDGSNFTLKIRSTKLEDSAMYFCASSEHGPGTNAKNIQYFGAGTRLSVL.

The chain links TRBV20-1 to TRBJ2-5; D unresolved. The V end was cut by 3 bases, the J end by 3 bases, with 5 bases between. Germline V lookup: CDR1 DFQATT, CDR2 SNEGSKA (reference sequence). CDR3 length: 11 residues. The chain's CDR3 is CSAREKETQYF. The CDR3 DNA is TGCAGTGCTAGGGAGAAAGAGACCCAGTACTTC.

J is TRBJ2-3 and V is TRBV28; 9 bases fit TRBD2. V dropped 5 bases and J dropped 4; count of bases not matched to a gene: 16. Looked up from germline, CDR1 is MDHEN and CDR2 is SYDVKM. CDR3 length equals 18 residues. In DNA form, the CDR3 reads TGTGCCAGCAGTCCGACAATTGGCGGGGGGGCCAGGGCAGATACGCAGTATTTT. Translation: CASSPTIGGGARADTQYF.

J is TRBJ2-5 and V is TRBV11-1, with D tentatively TRBD2 (5 bases). V shed 6 bases and J shed 5 bases, with 7 bases lying between them. The CDR3 runs 11 residues. CDR1 and CDR2 (germline): SGHAT, FQDESV (reference sequence). DNA for the CDR3: TGTGCCAGCAGTCCGGGGGAGACCCAGTACTTC. Residues: CASSPGETQYF.

This sequence joins TRBV7-8 and TRBJ1-2, with 7 bases aligning to TRBD1. The CDR3 contains 12 residues. J gave up 9 bases and V 4 bases, and 5 bases lay outside the gene matches. Germline CDR1 is SGHVS and CDR2 is FQNEAQ. CDR3 amino acids: CASSSNRGSYTF. The CDR3 region has the DNA TGTGCCAGCAGCTCGAACAGGGGAAGCTACACCTTC.

This clone appeared once. The J gene is TRBJ2-3, the V gene TRBV27, with D possibly matching TRBD2 (6 bases). The germline V and J ends were trimmed by 5 bases and 3 bases, with 18 bases remaining between them. Germline V lookup: CDR1 MNHEY, CDR2 SMNVEV (reference sequence). CDR3 length: 16 residues. The CDR3 sequence: CASSANGGVGTDTQYF. CDR3 coding DNA: TGTGCCAGCAGTGCTAACGGGGGAGTGGGTACAGATACGCAGTATTTT.